This TCR beta chain was sequenced during a study of vaccination and CD4 T cells after COVID-19. Study summary: Overlapping spike peptides served as the stimulus for the cells. These peptides came from SARS-CoV-2 and from the common cold coronaviruses HCoV-NL63, HCoV-OC43 and HCoV-229E.

The Oncomine TCR Beta short-read assay generated sequence data from the DNA of cultured CD4+ T cells. One entry per CDR3 protein, called by TCRdb with MiXCR from the PCR reads. The sample records some 8,600 distinct CDR3 sequences, 60% being singletons. Treatment: roughly 10-day PBMC culture with coronavirus spike peptide pools or control peptides (ViraFEST assay). This CDR3 has 12 amino acids. The germline V gene has CDR1 DFQATT and CDR2 SNEGSKA (reference sequence). Trimming shortened V by 5 bases and J by 5 bases, and 9 bases separated the two germline ends. Worth noting for this clonotype: What it recognizes is unknown.

V and J are TRBV20-1 and TRBJ2-2; the D gene is possibly TRBD2 (5 bases). The source is a human donor who had recovered from COVID-19. The material sequenced was CD4+ T cells from blood, cultured in vitro. The CDR3 DNA follows: TGCAGTGCTTCACTAGGGACCGGGGAGCTGTTTTTT. Residues: CSASLGTGELFF.